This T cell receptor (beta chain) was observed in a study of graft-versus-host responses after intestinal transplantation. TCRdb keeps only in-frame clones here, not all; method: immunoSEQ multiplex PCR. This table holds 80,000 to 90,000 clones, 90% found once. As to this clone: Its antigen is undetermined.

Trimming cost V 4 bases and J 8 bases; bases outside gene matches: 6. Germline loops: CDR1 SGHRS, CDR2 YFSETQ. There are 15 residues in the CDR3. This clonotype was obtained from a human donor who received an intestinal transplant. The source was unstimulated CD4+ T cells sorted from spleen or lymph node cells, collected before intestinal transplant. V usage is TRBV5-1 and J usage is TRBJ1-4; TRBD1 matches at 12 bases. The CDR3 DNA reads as TGCGCCAGCAGCCCGGGACAGGGGGCACGGGAAAAACTGTTTTTT. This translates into CASSPGQGAREKLFF.